This entry concerns a single TCR beta chain. The data belong to a study of blood T cell repertoires in COVID-19. Study as a whole: T cells, B-cell-depleted T cells, or PBMCs provided the cDNA or gDNA that served as material.

The CDR3 has 17 amino acids. Germline V gene lookup returns CDR1 SGDLS and CDR2 YYNGEE. The ends lost 2 bases at V and 3 bases at J; junction bases unmatched: 11. Per the original data handling: Scientists estimated how many nucleated cells there were by amplifying reference gene primers. TCRdb's table, derived via immunoSEQ multiplex PCR, lists solely in-frame clones and lacks some. The V and J calls and clone size are taken from that table; D and trimming were inferred from the DNA. The data contain about 61,000 clones, around 77% of them singletons. Specimen: peripheral blood. The V call is TRBV9, the J call TRBJ2-1; TRBD2 agrees at 7 bases. The receptor comes from a man aged 80 or over with active or convalescent COVID-19. CDR3: CASSVEEWLAVYNEQFF. CDR3 nucleotide sequence: TGTGCCAGCAGCGTCGAAGAGTGGCTAGCGGTCTACAATGAGCAGTTCTTC.